This T cell receptor beta chain was profiled in a study of cytomegalovirus exposure and HLA in healthy donors. Overall study findings and caveats: Later analysis demonstrated an association between a missense DCLRE1C variant and TCR beta V- and J-gene trimming.

This CDR3 is 13 amino acids long. CDR1 and CDR2 (germline): SGHKS, YYEKEE (reference sequence). Between the trimmed V and J ends, which lost 0 bases and 6 bases, there was a span of 6 bases. This clone was detected only a few times. The antigen is not known. Primers included in the PCR were 60 Vbeta and 13 Jbeta primers. The table came from immunoSEQ multiplex PCR; TCRdb's copy has only in-frame clones and leaves some out. The repertoire holds 150,000 to 200,000 clones, roughly 85% seen once, with 2.1% in the top ten. The source of this sequence is a man aged 40-49 years in good health and CMV-seronegative. The sequenced sample was PBMCs. The rearrangement joins TRBV5-5 to TRBJ2-2, with D uncertain. Here the CDR3 DNA reads TGTGCCAGCAGCTTGGGGCCGTCCGGGGAGCTGTTTTTT. The encoded protein is CASSLGPSGELFF.